This TCR beta chain was obtained from a study of blood T cells in healthy people across ages. Next came a second PCR, run for roughly 6 to 11 cycles, which used a sample-barcoded 5' primer along with a J-beta primer mix. TCRdb independently ran MiXCR on the 5' RACE reads; one entry per CDR3 protein. The data show 1,500,000 or so distinct CDR3 sequences, 40% to 45% seen once. This CDR3 is built from 13 residues. V dropped 4 bases and J dropped 6; count of bases not matched to a gene: 5. CDR1 and CDR2 (germline): SGHRS, YFSETQ. The chain couples TRBV5-1 to TRBJ1-2; the match to TRBD1 covers 8 bases. Sequencing was done on a sample of blood. The TCR comes from a woman between 18 and 29 years old in good health. In DNA form, the CDR3 reads TGCGCCAGCAGCGGCGGACAGGGTGATGGCTACACCTTC. This sequence encodes CASSGGQGDGYTF. Variable domain in full (rest from reference TRBV5-1 and TRBJ1-2): KAGVTQTPRYLIKTRGQQVTLSCSPISGHRSVSWYQQTPGQGLQFLFEYFSETQRNKGNFPGRFSGRQFSNSRSEMNVSTLELGDSALYLCASSGGQGDGYTFGSGTRLTVV.